This TCR beta chain was sequenced in a study of blood T cell repertoires in COVID-19. The CDR3 is made up of 14 amino acids. Germline V gene lookup returns CDR1 SGHTA and CDR2 FQGNSA. V dropped 11 bases and J dropped 2 bases, with 13 bases sitting between them. Repertoires were generated with immunoSEQ multiplex PCR, while TCRdb's copy carries only in-frame clones and drops some. The table includes about 260,000 clones, more than 70% detected once. The sequencing input was peripheral blood. This clonotype originated in a woman aged 25 to 39 with COVID-19, enrolled during active disease. This chain uses TRBV7-2 with TRBJ2-6, with a weak D call TRBD1 (5 bases). The CDR3 spells CADSGFAGANVLTF. CDR3 DNA sequence: TGTGCCGACAGTGGCTTCGCTGGGGCCAACGTCCTGACTTTC.